The rows below give T cell receptor beta chains drawn from one sample of a study of blood T cell repertoires in COVID-19. TCRdb keeps only in-frame clones here, not all; method: immunoSEQ multiplex PCR. Found here are 350,000 or so clones, around 83% of them singletons; the top ten hold about 2.7%. The specimen was peripheral blood. The receptors come from a man aged 25-45 years with active or convalescent COVID-19. CDR3s include the opening cysteine and the closing phenylalanine or tryptophan.

v_gene	j_gene	CDR3aa
TRBV11-2	TRBJ2-2	CASSSSNGELFF
TRBV30	TRBJ2-2	CAWAGGELFF
TRBV29-1	TRBJ1-1	CSARDIGRRDTEAFF
TRBV7-3	TRBJ2-3	CASSSSGVRDTQYF
TRBV7-9	TRBJ2-2	CAGPGQGDTGELFF
TRBV6-2/TRBV6-3	TRBJ1-1	CASSSESFEVTEAFF
TRBV28	TRBJ2-3	CASSLLSSTDTQYF
TRBV7-7	TRBJ2-3	CASSPGTGHTDTQYF
TRBV11-2	TRBJ2-7	CALGGFDEQYF
TRBV11-2	TRBJ2-7	CASSLDIYEQYF
TRBV27	TRBJ1-1	CASRSRQGNTEAFF
TRBV4-2	TRBJ1-1	CASSQGGNTEAFF
TRBV6-2/TRBV6-3	TRBJ2-7	CASTPSGSYEQYF
TRBV3-1/TRBV3-2	TRBJ2-1	CASSQDPPFIEQFF
TRBV7-7	TRBJ2-5	CASSPYGGTQETQYF
TRBV7-9	TRBJ1-4	CASSKTGVWTNEKLFF
TRBV5-4	TRBJ2-7	CASSWSTTSYEQYF
TRBV4-1	TRBJ1-3	CASSQGRFSGNTIYF
TRBV3-1/TRBV3-2	TRBJ2-3	CASSLDLAGGPIDTQYF
TRBV2	TRBJ2-5	CASSGIAETQYF
TRBV5-6	TRBJ1-1	CASWRVDLNTEAFF
TRBV6-2/TRBV6-3	TRBJ2-3	CASSRLTDTQYF
TRBV4-3	TRBJ2-1	CASSQDPPGAGGYNEQFF
TRBV6-5	TRBJ2-7	CASSPHRDRDHEQYF
TRBV11-3	TRBJ2-3	CASSLRLAGGRHTQYF
TRBV11-2	TRBJ2-7	CASSSGTGNYEQYF
TRBV28	TRBJ2-1	CASSPGGREGLGNEQFF
TRBV7-3	TRBJ2-2	CASSYIHDSSSGELFF
TRBV6-6	TRBJ2-3	CASSLEGASGESDTQYF
TRBV5-1	TRBJ2-6	CASSADRGLSGANVLTF
TRBV7-2	TRBJ2-7	CASSYVAGGPSYEQYF
TRBV3-1/TRBV3-2	TRBJ2-5	CASSQSPLETQYF
TRBV19	TRBJ1-1	CASSGGDRGTEAFF
TRBV12-3/TRBV12-4	TRBJ1-5	CASSLGGGQPQHF
TRBV6-5	TRBJ1-6	CASSYSGAQGSSPLHF
TRBV6-6	TRBJ2-1	CASSYEQYNEQFF
TRBV10-3	TRBJ1-1	CATRPTGGDTEAFF